This is a list of T cell receptor beta chains from one sample in a study of neoadjuvant nivolumab and ipilimumab in lung cancer. The table came from immunoSEQ multiplex PCR; TCRdb's copy has only in-frame clones and leaves some out. There are tens of thousands of clones in the sample; roughly 91% occur only once, and approximately 3.5% lies in the top ten. Sequenced material: blood, taken before neoadjuvant nivolumab, alone or with ipilimumab. The receptors come from an adult with non-small cell lung cancer. Some clones in this sample may be carry-over from other donors' samples. Both conserved end residues are part of each CDR3. The order of the fields is CDR3 protein, CDR3 DNA, D gene, clone size, V gene, J gene. A D gene is named only where the DNA matches it firmly. Size values are once, few and many counts, or a class for expanded clones, and some rows have none.

CDR3: CASSAGGGTVHGELFF
DNA: TGTGCCAGCAGCGCTGGGGGAGGGACAGTACACGGGGAGCTGTTTTTT
D: -
size: -
V: TRBV9
J: TRBJ2-2

CDR3: CASRHSGGSNEKLFF
DNA: TGTGCCAGCAGACATTCAGGGGGCTCTAATGAAAAACTGTTTTTT
D: TRBD1
size: -
V: TRBV7-9
J: TRBJ1-4

CDR3: CAWSVSSATNEKLFF
DNA: TGTGCCTGGAGTGTAAGCTCTGCAACTAATGAAAAACTGTTTTTT
D: -
size: -
V: TRBV30
J: TRBJ1-4

CDR3: CAWSGQGGGGYTF
DNA: TGTGCCTGGAGTGGCCAAGGGGGCGGTGGCTACACCTTC
D: TRBD1
size: -
V: TRBV30
J: TRBJ1-2

CDR3: CASSLGQGTGETQYF
DNA: TGTGCCAGCAGCTTAGGACAGGGTACAGGGGAGACCCAGTACTTC
D: TRBD1
size: -
V: TRBV11-1
J: TRBJ2-5

CDR3: CASSELGTGKKAFF
DNA: TGTGCCAGCAGTGAACTCGGGACAGGGAAAAAAGCTTTCTTT
D: TRBD1
size: few
V: TRBV25-1
J: TRBJ1-1

CDR3: CASSGVGGANNQPQHF
DNA: TGTGCCAGCAGTGGGGTTGGGGGGGCTAACAATCAGCCCCAGCATTTT
D: -
size: -
V: TRBV2
J: TRBJ1-5

CDR3: CAWSVRQAETQYF
DNA: TGTGCCTGGAGTGTACGACAGGCGGAGACCCAGTACTTC
D: -
size: -
V: TRBV30
J: TRBJ2-5

CDR3: CASSTGNYGYTF
DNA: TGCGCCAGCTCGACAGGGAACTATGGCTACACCTTC
D: TRBD1
size: -
V: TRBV10-2
J: TRBJ1-2

CDR3: CASSDLTGKTEAFF
DNA: TGTGCCAGCAGCGACCTCACAGGGAAAACTGAAGCTTTCTTT
D: -
size: -
V: TRBV7-2
J: TRBJ1-1

CDR3: CASTPQGQSGYTF
DNA: TGTGCCAGCACCCCGCAGGGTCAGTCTGGCTACACCTTC
D: -
size: -
V: TRBV7-2
J: TRBJ1-2

CDR3: CAWTDQGGNQPQHF
DNA: TGTGCCTGGACTGACCAAGGAGGCAATCAGCCCCAGCATTTT
D: -
size: -
V: TRBV30
J: TRBJ1-5

CDR3: CASSPYRADSTDTQYF
DNA: TGTGCCAGCTCACCATACAGGGCGGATAGCACAGATACGCAGTATTTT
D: -
size: -
V: TRBV18
J: TRBJ2-3

CDR3: CASSPSGDSTDTQYF
DNA: TGTGCCAGCAGCCCAAGCGGGGATAGCACAGATACGCAGTATTTT
D: TRBD2
size: -
V: TRBV11-2
J: TRBJ2-3

CDR3: CASSSTYEQYF
DNA: TGTGCCAGCAGCTCTACCTACGAGCAGTACTTC
D: -
size: -
V: TRBV5-5
J: TRBJ2-7

CDR3: CASSQETSGLTYEQYF
DNA: TGCGCCAGCAGCCAAGAGACTAGCGGGCTAACCTACGAGCAGTACTTC
D: TRBD2
size: -
V: TRBV4-1
J: TRBJ2-7

CDR3: CASSKRQGANTDTQYF
DNA: TGTGCCAGCAGCAAAAGACAGGGGGCGAACACAGATACGCAGTATTTT
D: TRBD1
size: -
V: TRBV7-6
J: TRBJ2-3

CDR3: CASSFGRHSQETQYF
DNA: TGTGCCAGCAGCTTCGGGAGACACTCCCAAGAGACCCAGTACTTC
D: -
size: -
V: TRBV7-8
J: TRBJ2-5

CDR3: CASSGALAGQETQYF
DNA: TGTGCCAGCAGCGGGGCGCTAGCGGGACAGGAGACCCAGTACTTC
D: TRBD2
size: -
V: TRBV7-9
J: TRBJ2-5

CDR3: CASSSDRAGEQYF
DNA: TGTGCCAGCAGTTCTGACAGGGCTGGCGAGCAGTACTTC
D: TRBD1
size: -
V: TRBV7-9
J: TRBJ2-7

CDR3: CASSLGWGSSGNTIYF
DNA: TGCGCCAGCAGCTTAGGATGGGGTAGCTCTGGAAACACCATATATTTT
D: -
size: -
V: TRBV5-1
J: TRBJ1-3

CDR3: CASSSGLAVSTDTQYF
DNA: TGCGCCAGCAGCTCTGGACTAGCAGTTAGCACAGATACGCAGTATTTT
D: TRBD2
size: few
V: TRBV5-1
J: TRBJ2-3

CDR3: CASRTGAGTPYSGANVLTF
DNA: TGTGCCAGCAGAACTGGGGCAGGGACCCCTTACTCTGGGGCCAACGTCCTGACTTTC
D: -
size: -
V: TRBV5-4
J: TRBJ2-6

CDR3: CASSQDKGGHQPQHF
DNA: TGCGCCAGCAGCCAAGATAAAGGTGGCCATCAGCCCCAGCATTTT
D: -
size: -
V: TRBV4-3
J: TRBJ1-5

CDR3: CASSLAHQGNTIYF
DNA: TGTGCCAGCAGCTTAGCCCACCAGGGAAACACCATATATTTT
D: -
size: -
V: TRBV11-2
J: TRBJ1-3

CDR3: CATSRVGIEEQYF
DNA: TGTGCCACCAGCAGAGTCGGGATAGAAGAGCAGTACTTC
D: -
size: few
V: TRBV15
J: TRBJ2-7

CDR3: CASSPRSGAAYEQYF
DNA: TGCGCCAGCAGCCCCCGATCCGGGGCCGCCTACGAGCAGTACTTC
D: -
size: -
V: TRBV5-1
J: TRBJ2-7

CDR3: CASSLRQGTNTGELFF
DNA: TGCGCCAGCAGCTTGCGGCAGGGGACGAACACCGGGGAGCTGTTTTTT
D: -
size: -
V: TRBV5-1
J: TRBJ2-2

CDR3: CASSLGGTSIYEQYF
DNA: TGTGCCAGCAGCCTTGGCGGGACTAGCATTTACGAGCAGTACTTC
D: TRBD2
size: -
V: TRBV7-6
J: TRBJ2-7

CDR3: CASSWPAQASGSRNEQFF
DNA: TGCGCCAGCAGCTGGCCCGCACAGGCTAGCGGGAGTAGGAATGAGCAGTTCTTC
D: TRBD2
size: -
V: TRBV5-1
J: TRBJ2-1

CDR3: CASSQDGGLGTDTQYF
DNA: TGTGCCAGCAGCCAAGATGGGGGCCTTGGCACAGATACGCAGTATTTT
D: -
size: -
V: TRBV14
J: TRBJ2-3

CDR3: CAWRNMGEGTRAQYF
DNA: TGTGCCTGGAGAAATATGGGGGAGGGCACCAGGGCCCAGTACTTC
D: TRBD2
size: -
V: TRBV30
J: TRBJ2-5

CDR3: CASSPRGTSGASYNEQFF
DNA: TGTGCCAGCTCACCACGTGGGACTAGCGGGGCCTCCTACAATGAGCAGTTCTTC
D: TRBD2
size: -
V: TRBV18
J: TRBJ2-1

CDR3: CASSQGGGYTF
DNA: TGTGCCAGCAGTCAGGGAGGCGGCTACACCTTC
D: -
size: few
V: TRBV2
J: TRBJ1-2

CDR3: CASSPGLARVSSYNEQFF
DNA: TGTGCCAGCAGTCCCGGACTAGCGAGGGTCAGCTCCTACAATGAGCAGTTCTTC
D: TRBD2
size: -
V: TRBV2
J: TRBJ2-1

CDR3: CASSPPSGRVGDEQFF
DNA: TGTGCCAGCAGCCCGCCTAGCGGGAGGGTAGGCGATGAGCAGTTCTTC
D: TRBD2
size: once
V: TRBV2
J: TRBJ2-1

CDR3: CASSYRQETQYF
DNA: TGTGCCAGCAGTTATAGACAAGAGACCCAGTACTTC
D: -
size: -
V: TRBV6-7
J: TRBJ2-5

CDR3: CASRLGTSGSPEQFF
DNA: TGTGCCAGCAGACTTGGGACTAGCGGGAGTCCTGAGCAGTTCTTC
D: TRBD2
size: -
V: TRBV2
J: TRBJ2-1

CDR3: CASSVGTEETQYF
DNA: TGTGCCAGCAGCGTAGGCACAGAAGAGACCCAGTACTTC
D: -
size: -
V: TRBV9
J: TRBJ2-5

CDR3: CASSDQTDTQYF
DNA: TGTGCCAGCAGTGACCAAACAGATACGCAGTATTTT
D: -
size: -
V: TRBV6-4
J: TRBJ2-3